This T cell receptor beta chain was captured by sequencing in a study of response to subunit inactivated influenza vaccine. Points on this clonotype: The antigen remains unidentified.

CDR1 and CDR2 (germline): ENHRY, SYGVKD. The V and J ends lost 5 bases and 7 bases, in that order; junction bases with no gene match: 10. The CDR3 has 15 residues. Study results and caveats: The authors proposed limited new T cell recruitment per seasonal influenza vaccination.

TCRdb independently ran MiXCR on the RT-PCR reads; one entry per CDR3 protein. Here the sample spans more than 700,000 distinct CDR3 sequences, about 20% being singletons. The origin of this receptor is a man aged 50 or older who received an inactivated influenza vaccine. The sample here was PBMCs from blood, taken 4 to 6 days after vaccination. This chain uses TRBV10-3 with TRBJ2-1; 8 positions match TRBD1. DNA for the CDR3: TGTGCCATCAGTCCGGACAGGGAGGTCACAAATGAGCAGTTCTTC. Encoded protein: CAISPDREVTNEQFF.